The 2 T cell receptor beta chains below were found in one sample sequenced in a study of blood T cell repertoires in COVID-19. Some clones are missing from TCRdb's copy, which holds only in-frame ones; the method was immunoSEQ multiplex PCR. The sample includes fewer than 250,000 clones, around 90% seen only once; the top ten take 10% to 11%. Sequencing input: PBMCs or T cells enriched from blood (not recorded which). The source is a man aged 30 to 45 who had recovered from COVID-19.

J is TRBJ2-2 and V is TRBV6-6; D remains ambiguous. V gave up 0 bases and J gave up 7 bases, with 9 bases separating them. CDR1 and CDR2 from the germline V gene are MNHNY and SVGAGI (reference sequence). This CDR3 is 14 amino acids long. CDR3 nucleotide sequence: TGTGCCAGCAGTTACTCGAGGAGCGACGGGGAGCTGTTTTTT. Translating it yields CASSYSRSDGELFF.

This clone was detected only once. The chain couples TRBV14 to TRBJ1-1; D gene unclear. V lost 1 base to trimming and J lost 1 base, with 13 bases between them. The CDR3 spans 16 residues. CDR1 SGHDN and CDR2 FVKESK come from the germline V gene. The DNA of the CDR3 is TGTGCCAGCAGCCAAGTAAATTATGGGCAGAACACTGAAGCTTTCTTT. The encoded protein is CASSQVNYGQNTEAFF.